This T cell receptor beta chain was identified during a study of T cells after yellow fever vaccination. This clonotype occurred many times. Germline V gene data show CDR1 as SGHDN and CDR2 as FVKESK. V gave up 4 bases and J gave up 4 bases, with 6 bases separating them. The CDR3 has 12 residues. 5'RACE template switching produced TCR cDNA carrying a universal primer site and UMIs. TCRdb re-derived calls from the 5' RACE reads in MiXCR, one entry per CDR3 protein. The sample shows 170,000 or so distinct CDR3 sequences, approximately 6.2% of them seen only once. V usage is TRBV14 and J usage is TRBJ2-3; D gene ambiguous. The TCR comes from a man aged 18 to 30 who received the YFV17D yellow fever vaccine. The material sequenced was CD4+ T cells sorted from PBMCs, taken on the day of the first yellow fever vaccination. For the CDR3, the DNA is TGTGCCAGCAGCCGAGTCGCAGATACGCAGTATTTT. It specifies CASSRVADTQYF.